This entry concerns a single TCR beta chain. What it recognizes is unknown. This CDR3 comprises 14 residues. Germline loops: CDR1 SGDLS, CDR2 YYNGEE. V shed 0 bases and J shed 10 bases, with 15 bases lying between them. The data are from a study of shared clonotypes between healthy human individuals. Overall study context: The study enrolled a couple of women and three men aged 18 to 49.

In the naive CD8 group, cells lacked CD45RO and were positively selected for CCR7, so terminally differentiated effector memory CD45RA+ cells were left out. Donors comprised only Caucasian adults living in Nashville, Tennessee. Replicate sorted-subset PCRs were loaded with approximately 190 ng DNA, about 28,000 T cell genomes. The assay was immunoSEQ multiplex PCR, and TCRdb's table has in-frame clones only and misses some. This table has some 2.1 million clones, approximately 94% appearing once. Study results and limitations: Richness estimates generally favored naive over memory subsets.

The receptor was isolated from a man aged 18 to 30 in good health. V and J are TRBV9 and TRBJ2-3; D remains ambiguous. Input material: naive CD8+ T cells sorted from blood. The CDR3 here is CASSVDGSATAQYF. The CDR3 region has the DNA TGTGCCAGCAGCGTAGACGGATCGGCGACTGCGCAGTATTTT. Based on the CDR3 plus reference TRBV9 and TRBJ2-3, the full variable domain is DSGVTQTPKHLITATGQRVTLRCSPRSGDLSVYWYQQSLDQGLQFLIQYYNGEERAKGNILERFSAQQFPDLHSELNLSSLELGDSALYFCASSVDGSATAQYFGPGTRLTVL.